The source of this T cell receptor beta chain is a study of identical twins. TCRdb itself ran the 5' RACE reads through MiXCR, one entry per CDR3 protein. The table includes 640,000 or so distinct CDR3 sequences, approximately 6.1% detected once. Sequences were obtained from naive T cells sorted from blood. The receptor comes from a man between 18 and 29 years old in good health.

This CDR3 reads CASSPGLAGVSPDTQYF. CDR3 nucleotide sequence: TGTGCCAGCTCTCCCGGACTAGCGGGAGTTTCTCCAGATACGCAGTATTTT. V and J are TRBV18 and TRBJ2-3, with 13 bases fitting TRBD2. The V gene end was trimmed by 6 bases and the J gene end by 4 bases; junction bases not matched to a gene: 10. The CDR3 spans 17 residues. Germline loops: CDR1 KGHSH, CDR2 LQKENI. Filled out from reference TRBV18 and TRBJ2-3, the complete variable domain reads NAGVMQNPRHLVRRRGQEARLRCSPMKGHSHVYWYRQLPEEGLKFMVYLQKENIIDESGMPKERFSAEFPKEGPSILRIQQVVRGDSAAYFCASSPGLAGVSPDTQYFGPGTRLTVL.